The rows below give T cell receptor beta chains drawn from one sample of a study of radiotherapy plus CTLA-4 blockade in lung cancer. The table came from immunoSEQ multiplex PCR; TCRdb's copy has only in-frame clones and leaves some out. The sample carries roughly 32,000 clones, roughly 71% recorded once. This sample comprised peripheral blood, obtained from a patient treated with radiotherapy plus ipilimumab. These receptors were taken from a human donor with non-small cell lung cancer who had stable disease on radiotherapy plus ipilimumab. The CDR3 runs from the conserved cysteine through the conserved F or W. Each record gives: clone size, J gene, V gene, D gene, CDR3 protein, CDR3 DNA. D genes are given only for firm matches. Not every row has a clone size; where given, it reads once, few, many or a size class.

abundance: NA; j_gene: TRBJ1-2; v_gene: TRBV29-1; d_gene: TRBD1; CDR3aa: CSVRGWGSSYGYTF; CDR3nt: TGCAGCGTCAGGGGGTGGGGATCGAGCTATGGTTACACCTTC
abundance: NA; j_gene: TRBJ1-1; v_gene: TRBV6-5; d_gene: NA; CDR3aa: CASRPQGANTEAFF; CDR3nt: TGTGCCAGCAGGCCGCAGGGAGCGAACACTGAAGCTTTCTTT
abundance: NA; j_gene: TRBJ2-5; v_gene: TRBV6-5; d_gene: NA; CDR3aa: CASSYSRQQETQYF; CDR3nt: TGTGCCAGCAGTTACTCGAGGCAGCAAGAGACCCAGTACTTC
abundance: NA; j_gene: TRBJ2-3; v_gene: TRBV5-1; d_gene: TRBD2; CDR3aa: CASSSQAGSGTDTQYF; CDR3nt: TGCGCCAGCAGCTCCCAAGCGGGATCAGGAACAGATACGCAGTATTTT
abundance: NA; j_gene: TRBJ2-5; v_gene: TRBV29-1; d_gene: TRBD2; CDR3aa: CSVTPGTSGRAWRETQYF; CDR3nt: TGCAGCGTTACGCCCGGGACTAGCGGGAGGGCCTGGCGAGAGACCCAGTACTTC
abundance: NA; j_gene: TRBJ1-5; v_gene: TRBV10-2; d_gene: NA; CDR3aa: CASSDQKDQPQHF; CDR3nt: TGCGCCAGCAGTGACCAGAAGGATCAGCCCCAGCATTTT
abundance: few; j_gene: TRBJ2-1; v_gene: TRBV5-1; d_gene: TRBD2; CDR3aa: CASRPNLAGGNEQFF; CDR3nt: TGCGCCAGCAGACCTAATCTAGCGGGAGGAAATGAGCAGTTCTTC
abundance: NA; j_gene: TRBJ2-1; v_gene: TRBV7-9; d_gene: NA; CDR3aa: CASSPGRSSYNEQFF; CDR3nt: TGTGCCAGCAGCCCCGGACGAAGCTCCTACAATGAGCAGTTCTTC
abundance: NA; j_gene: TRBJ2-2; v_gene: TRBV5-4; d_gene: NA; CDR3aa: CASSSRRLGRGTGELFF; CDR3nt: TGTGCCAGCAGCTCCCGCCGGCTCGGGAGAGGCACCGGGGAGCTGTTTTTT
abundance: NA; j_gene: TRBJ2-3; v_gene: TRBV6-6; d_gene: TRBD2; CDR3aa: CASSYSSGRGADTQYF; CDR3nt: TGTGCCAGCAGTTACTCGAGCGGGAGAGGTGCAGATACGCAGTATTTT
abundance: NA; j_gene: TRBJ2-5; v_gene: TRBV6-5; d_gene: TRBD1; CDR3aa: CASSYSTGRSETQYF; CDR3nt: TGTGCCAGCAGTTACTCGACAGGGAGAAGCGAGACCCAGTACTTC
abundance: medium-sized; j_gene: TRBJ2-7; v_gene: TRBV28; d_gene: NA; CDR3aa: CASTLGVGRRVEQYF; CDR3nt: TGTGCCAGCACTTTAGGGGTTGGCAGAAGGGTCGAGCAGTACTTC
abundance: NA; j_gene: TRBJ1-2; v_gene: TRBV7-2; d_gene: NA; CDR3aa: CASSFSREGQGYTF; CDR3nt: TGTGCCAGCAGCTTTTCTCGGGAGGGACAAGGCTACACCTTC
abundance: NA; j_gene: TRBJ2-4; v_gene: TRBV13; d_gene: NA; CDR3aa: CASSRPRASLNIQYF; CDR3nt: TGTGCCAGCAGCAGACCCAGGGCCTCGCTAAACATTCAGTACTTC
abundance: NA; j_gene: TRBJ1-2; v_gene: TRBV10-3; d_gene: NA; CDR3aa: CAISESIETNYGYTF; CDR3nt: TGTGCCATCAGTGAGTCGATTGAAACTAACTATGGCTACACCTTC
abundance: NA; j_gene: TRBJ2-3; v_gene: TRBV11-2; d_gene: NA; CDR3aa: CASTAGQITDTQYF; CDR3nt: TGTGCCAGCACCGCGGGACAGATCACAGATACGCAGTATTTT
abundance: NA; j_gene: TRBJ1-2; v_gene: TRBV7-2; d_gene: TRBD1; CDR3aa: CASSPRTGTANYGYTF; CDR3nt: TGTGCCAGCAGCCCCAGGACAGGTACAGCTAACTATGGCTACACCTTC
abundance: NA; j_gene: TRBJ2-5; v_gene: TRBV7-2; d_gene: TRBD1; CDR3aa: CASSLTGGSGTQYF; CDR3nt: TGTGCCAGCAGCTTGACAGGGGGCTCGGGGACCCAGTACTTC